One sample yielded the 22 T cell receptor beta chains listed below, sequenced in a study of blood T cells in healthy people across ages. Sample-barcoded 5' priming and a J-beta primer mix drove a second PCR of about 6 to 11 cycles. Via MiXCR, TCRdb re-called the 5' RACE reads, giving one row per CDR3 protein. This sample has 650,000 to 800,000 distinct CDR3 sequences, with 52% found just once. The sample comprised blood. These receptors were taken from a woman aged 80 or over in good health.

Worth noting for this clonotype: This may come from a read error, since a much larger clone is one base off. The rearrangement joins TRBV12-3 or TRBV12-4 to TRBJ2-5, with 7 nucleotides matching TRBD1. The trim removed 5 bases at V and 11 bases at J, leaving 14 bases unmatched. This CDR3 spans 14 amino acids. The CDR3 nucleotides are TGTGCCAGCAGTGGCTACAGGGGCTACGGTGAGCAGTACTTC. Amino acids: CASSGYRGYGEQYF.

The chain uses TRBV5-1 and TRBJ1-2, with D perhaps TRBD1 (6 bases). V gave up 0 bases and J gave up 1 base, with 10 bases separating them. The CDR3 is made up of 15 amino acids. Germline V gene lookup returns CDR1 SGHRS and CDR2 YFSETQ. The CDR3 DNA is TGCGCCAGCAGCTTGGGGCAGGGGAGTAACTATGGCTACACCTTC. It encodes CASSLGQGSNYGYTF.

This chain joins TRBV25-1 and TRBJ2-1; 9 bases are shared with TRBD1. The CDR3 consists of 13 residues. V gave up 8 bases and J gave up 6 bases; unmatched junction bases: 5. Germline lookup yields CDR1 MGHDK and CDR2 SYGVNS. Written as DNA, the CDR3 is TGTGCCAGCTCCCGGGACAGGGCCAATGAGCAGTTCTTC. Residues: CASSRDRANEQFF.

This chain uses TRBV9 with TRBJ1-5; D is uncertain. Germline CDR1 SGDLS, CDR2 YYNGEE. Between the trimmed V and J ends, which lost 0 bases and 8 bases, there was a span of 9 bases. This CDR3 comprises 13 residues. CDR3 DNA sequence: TGTGCCAGCAGCGTAGAAGAAGGGAAGCCCCAGCATTTT. This encodes CASSVEEGKPQHF. Complete variable domain (other parts from reference TRBV9 and TRBJ1-5): DSGVTQTPKHLITATGQRVTLRCSPRSGDLSVYWYQQSLDQGLQFLIQYYNGEERAKGNILERFSAQQFPDLHSELNLSSLELGDSALYFCASSVEEGKPQHFGDGTRLSIL.

The chain uses TRBV6-5 and TRBJ2-3; TRBD2 matches at 8 bases. J was trimmed by 2 bases and V by 2 bases; bases with no gene match: 3. CDR3 length: 15 residues. The germline V gene encodes CDR1 MNHEY and CDR2 SVGAGI. The CDR3: CASSYKGLDTDTQYF. The CDR3 DNA follows: TGTGCCAGCAGTTACAAGGGACTAGACACAGATACGCAGTATTTT.

Note on this clonotype: Germline and junction disagree at one end, which may indicate a read error. J is TRBJ2-1 and V is TRBV19; no clear D. In germline, CDR1 is LNHDA, CDR2 SQIVND (reference sequence). This CDR3 spans 13 amino acids. The CDR3 here is CASSLDIENEQFF. In DNA form, the CDR3 reads TGTGCCAGTAGTCTAGACATAGAGAATGAGCAGTTCTTC.

Turning to this clonotype: It may be a read error: a sequence one base away is much more abundant. The genes are TRBV5-1 and TRBJ2-3, with D perhaps matching TRBD2 (5 bases). This CDR3 is built from 15 residues. Between the trimmed V and J ends, which lost 3 bases and 3 bases, there was a span of 14 bases. Looked up from germline, CDR1 is SGHRS and CDR2 is YFSETQ. CDR3 DNA: TGCGCCAGCAGCTGGACTGACCAATCAACAGATACGCAGTATTTT. Translated, it gives CASSWTDQSTDTQYF.

The J gene is TRBJ2-1, the V gene TRBV5-1; tentatively, D is TRBD2 (6 bases). CDR1 and CDR2 from the germline V gene are SGHRS and YFSETQ. This CDR3 is built from 13 residues. Trimming removed 7 bases from V and 6 bases from J, with 14 bases in between. The CDR3 loop reads CASARLGGNEQFF. The CDR3 DNA is TGCGCCAGCGCTCGGTTGGGGGGCAATGAGCAGTTCTTC.

In its sample, this clonotype was seen many times. The V gene is TRBV5-1, the J gene TRBJ2-1; no definite D call. The germline V gene encodes CDR1 SGHRS and CDR2 YFSETQ. This CDR3 has 12 residues. V gave up 4 bases and J gave up 7 bases, with 9 bases separating them. As DNA, the CDR3 is TGCGCCAGCAGCGACGTCCCGAATGAGCAGTTCTTC. Translation gives CASSDVPNEQFF. The variable domain in full, completed from reference TRBV5-1 and TRBJ2-1, reads KAGVTQTPRYLIKTRGQQVTLSCSPISGHRSVSWYQQTPGQGLQFLFEYFSETQRNKGNFPGRFSGRQFSNSRSEMNVSTLELGDSALYLCASSDVPNEQFFGPGTRLTVL.

CDR3 sequence: CASSKGDLGNQPQHF. For the CDR3, the DNA is TGTGCCAGCAGCAAGGGGGATCTGGGCAATCAGCCCCAGCATTTT. The chain combines TRBV11-2 with TRBJ1-5; tentative D call: TRBD1 (6 bases). V dropped 5 bases and J dropped 2 bases, with 13 bases sitting between them. This CDR3 region has 15 residues. The germline CDR1 and CDR2 sequences are SGHAT and FQNNGV.

This clonotype appeared a few times. The chain is built from TRBV18 and TRBJ1-1, with D unclear. This CDR3 has 13 residues. Germline loops: CDR1 KGHSH, CDR2 LQKENI. Deletions cut 5 bases from V and 5 bases from J, with 12 bases between. CDR3 nucleotide sequence: TGTGCCAGCTCATCAGGCATAGGAACTGAAGCTTTCTTT. Translation gives CASSSGIGTEAFF.

J is TRBJ1-6 and V is TRBV12-3 or TRBV12-4, with 7 bases that match TRBD1. J was trimmed by 7 bases and V by 2 bases; bases with no gene match: 5. The CDR3 is 15 residues long. Here the CDR3 reads CASSLMGTVNSPLHF. The CDR3 nucleotides are TGTGCCAGCAGTTTAATGGGGACAGTGAATTCACCCCTCCACTTT.

This chain links TRBV5-1 with TRBJ2-2, with D possibly TRBD1 on 5 matching bases. V lost 1 base, J lost 2 bases, and 15 bases lay in between. The CDR3 spans 17 residues. CDR1 and CDR2 (germline): SGHRS, YFSETQ. CDR3 in amino acids: CASSLRGWQGNTGELFF. In DNA form, the CDR3 reads TGCGCCAGCAGCTTGCGTGGGTGGCAGGGCAACACCGGGGAGCTGTTTTTT. Looking up the rest from reference TRBV5-1 and TRBJ2-2 gives the full variable domain: KAGVTQTPRYLIKTRGQQVTLSCSPISGHRSVSWYQQTPGQGLQFLFEYFSETQRNKGNFPGRFSGRQFSNSRSEMNVSTLELGDSALYLCASSLRGWQGNTGELFFGEGSRLTVL.

Of note for this clonotype: A much larger clone lies one base from this, so it may be a read error. V and J are TRBV5-4 and TRBJ2-1; TRBD2 aligns across 10 bases. CDR3 length equals 18 residues. Germline-derived CDR1 and CDR2 are SGHNT and YYREEE (reference sequence). DNA of the CDR3: TGTGCCAGCAGCTTAGATCCTAGCGGGAGAAAGTCCTACAGTGAGCAGTTCTTC. Amino acids: CASSLDPSGRKSYSEQFF.

The V call is TRBV29-1, the J call TRBJ2-1; TRBD1 aligns across 10 bases. CDR1 and CDR2 from the germline V gene are SQVTM and ANQGSEA. The CDR3 consists of 12 residues. V gave up 6 bases and J gave up 6 bases; unmatched junction bases: 2. CDR3 in DNA: TGCAGCGTGGACAGGGGGATCAATGAGCAGTTCTTC. Translating gives CSVDRGINEQFF.

The chain couples TRBV28 to TRBJ2-3; D is possibly TRBD2 (6 bases). Germline V lookup: CDR1 MDHEN, CDR2 SYDVKM. V lost 5 bases to trimming and J lost 4 bases, with 16 bases between them. The length of the CDR3 is 15 residues. The CDR3 region is CASSPGESGSDTQYF. Written as DNA, the CDR3 is TGTGCCAGCAGTCCGGGGGAATCCGGCTCAGATACGCAGTATTTT.

This clonotype was seen more than once but under ten times. The CDR3 loop is CASSDRDRGLWGYTF. In DNA, the CDR3 is TGCGCCAGCAGCGACCGGGACAGGGGGCTTTGGGGCTACACCTTC. This chain uses TRBV5-1 with TRBJ1-2; TRBD1 matches 12 bases. This CDR3 has 15 amino acids. With V trimmed by 4 bases and J by 8 bases, 9 bases remained unmatched. The germline V gene has CDR1 SGHRS and CDR2 YFSETQ. The full variable domain, with the rest looked up from reference TRBV5-1 and TRBJ1-2, is KAGVTQTPRYLIKTRGQQVTLSCSPISGHRSVSWYQQTPGQGLQFLFEYFSETQRNKGNFPGRFSGRQFSNSRSEMNVSTLELGDSALYLCASSDRDRGLWGYTFGSGTRLTVV.

The CDR3 reads CASSILSGLAGPSSYEQYF. The CDR3 region has the DNA TGTGCCAGCAGTATCCTTTCTGGACTAGCGGGCCCGAGCTCCTACGAGCAGTACTTC. This chain joins TRBV28 and TRBJ2-7; 11 nucleotides match TRBD2. In germline, CDR1 is MDHEN, CDR2 SYDVKM. CDR3 size: 19 residues. J lost 0 bases, V lost 5 bases, and 15 bases had no gene match. The whole variable domain, filled in from reference TRBV28 and TRBJ2-7, reads DVKVTQSSRYLVKRTGEKVFLECVQDMDHENMFWYRQDPGLGLRLIYFSYDVKMKEKGDIPEGYSVSREKKERFSLILESASTNQTSMYLCASSILSGLAGPSSYEQYFGPGTRLTVT.

The chain links TRBV5-5 to TRBJ2-4, with TRBD2 matching 8 bases. The CDR3 is 16 amino acids. The germline CDR1 and CDR2 sequences are SGHKS and YYEKEE (reference sequence). V was pared by 4 bases and J by 8 bases, with 14 bases of the junction left unmatched. Here the CDR3 DNA reads TGTGCCAGCAGCCGGGGGGGAGGACTGGGTGGATACATTCAGTACTTC. Protein: CASSRGGGLGGYIQYF.

A note on this clonotype: At one boundary the junction diverges from the germline segment, which might be a read error. The V and J genes are TRBV29-1 and TRBJ1-5, with a tentative D call TRBD1 (6 bases). Per germline, CDR1 SQVTM and CDR2 ANQGSEA. This CDR3 is built from 12 residues. DNA of the CDR3: TGCAGCGTTGGTTCAGGGGATCAGTCCCAGCATTTT. Translated, it gives CSVGSGDQSQHF.

V and J are TRBV12-3 or TRBV12-4 and TRBJ1-1; D is possibly TRBD1 (6 bases). V shed 6 bases and J shed 4 bases, with 9 bases lying between them. The CDR3 spans 12 residues. This CDR3 is CASRRTATEAFF. The CDR3 bases are TGTGCCAGCAGGAGGACAGCCACTGAAGCTTTCTTT.

The CDR3 DNA sequence: TGCGCCAGCAGCCAAGACTCACCAGCGGGCTTCTCCTACGAGCAGTACTTC. This translates into CASSQDSPAGFSYEQYF. V is TRBV4-3 and J is TRBJ2-7, with D perhaps TRBD2 (6 bases). The CDR3 is made up of 17 amino acids. Between the trimmed V and J ends, which lost 0 bases and 0 bases, there was a span of 15 bases. Germline V CDR1 and CDR2: LGHNA, YSLEER.